This T cell receptor (beta chain) was profiled in a study of blood T cell repertoires in COVID-19. The wider study: Samples of COVID-19 (acute and convalescent) were obtained from the United States, Italy and Spain. The cDNA or gDNA used as material had been derived from T cells, B-cell-depleted T cells, or PBMCs.

This clone was seen only once. Some clones are missing from TCRdb's copy, which holds only in-frame ones; the method was immunoSEQ multiplex PCR. This sample carries nearly 250,000 clones, around nine tenths of them seen once, and the ten largest clones take around 1.5%. Germline V gene sequence: CDR1 MNHEY, CDR2 SVGAGI. The CDR3 covers 16 residues. V lost 4 bases to trimming and J lost 0 bases, with 15 bases between them. Input material: peripheral blood. The chain combines TRBV6-5 with TRBJ1-2; the D gene is possibly TRBD1 (5 bases). The clonotype comes from a woman aged 60-75 years who had recovered from COVID-19. CDR3 sequence reads: CASSFRSRGANYGYTF. DNA for the CDR3: TGTGCCAGCAGTTTTCGGAGTCGGGGGGCTAACTATGGCTACACCTTC.